This is a list of T cell receptor beta chains from one sample in a study of cytomegalovirus exposure and HLA in healthy donors. Data came from immunoSEQ multiplex PCR; TCRdb stores just in-frame clones and leaves some out. The sample records around 130,000 clones, around two thirds being singletons. The sequenced sample was PBMCs. The source of these receptors is a human donor in good health. Each CDR3 is given with its conserved first and last residue. The D gene is left open where the match is weak. Expanded clones get a size class; other rows say once, few or many, or leave the size out.

v_gene	abundance	j_gene	d_gene	CDR3aa	CDR3nt
TRBV6-5	few	TRBJ1-1	TRBD1	CASSAGQGGNTEAFF	TGTGCCAGCAGCGCGGGACAGGGAGGGAACACTGAAGCTTTCTTT
TRBV30	few	TRBJ1-2	-	CAWSRGYADGYTF	TGTGCCTGGAGCCGAGGGTACGCTGACGGCTACACCTTC
TRBV4-1	-	TRBJ2-7	-	CASSQAAARTYEQYF	TGCGCCAGCAGCCAAGCTGCCGCCAGAACCTACGAGCAGTACTTC
TRBV27	-	TRBJ2-1	-	CASSLTDWDNEQFF	TGTGCCAGCAGTTTAACGGACTGGGACAATGAGCAGTTCTTC
TRBV7-6	-	TRBJ2-2	-	CASSPRWQGYPGELFF	TGTGCCAGCAGCCCCCGGTGGCAGGGGTATCCCGGGGAGCTGTTTTTT
TRBV19	-	TRBJ1-1	TRBD1	CARRTGEAFF	TGTGCCAGGAGGACAGGTGAAGCTTTCTTT
TRBV11-2	-	TRBJ2-1	TRBD2	CASSHWTSGGQFF	TGTGCCAGCAGCCACTGGACTAGCGGGGGACAGTTCTTC
TRBV4-2	-	TRBJ2-2	TRBD1	CASSLVGQGGSTGELFF	TGTGCCAGCAGCCTTGTGGGACAGGGAGGCTCAACCGGGGAGCTGTTTTTT
TRBV19	-	TRBJ2-3	-	CASSSTGTADTQYF	TGTGCCAGTAGTTCTACAGGGACGGCAGATACGCAGTATTTT
TRBV6-4	-	TRBJ2-3	TRBD2	CASSDSGRRDTQYF	TGTGCCAGCAGCGATAGCGGGAGGAGGGATACGCAGTATTTT
TRBV5-1	-	TRBJ1-4	-	CASSLGEGSNEKLFF	TGCGCCAGCAGCTTGGGCGAGGGAAGTAATGAAAAACTGTTTTTT
TRBV5-1	-	TRBJ1-6	TRBD1	CASSLAGQTNSPLHF	TGCGCCAGCAGCTTGGCGGGACAGACTAATTCACCCCTCCACTTT
TRBV18	-	TRBJ2-1	-	CASSPLARQGVNLLYNEQFF	TGTGCCAGCTCACCATTAGCCCGACAAGGGGTCAATTTATTGTACAATGAGCAGTTCTTC
TRBV13	-	TRBJ2-7	-	CASKTSGVYEQYF	TGTGCCAGCAAAACCTCCGGGGTCTACGAGCAGTACTTC
TRBV6-5	-	TRBJ1-1	-	CASSYSGRGGTEAFF	TGTGCCAGCAGTTACTCGGGGCGGGGGGGGACTGAAGCTTTCTTT
TRBV30	-	TRBJ1-1	-	CAWSGRGGNTEAFF	TGTGCCTGGAGTGGTAGGGGGGGGAACACTGAAGCTTTCTTT
TRBV19	-	TRBJ1-3	-	CASGGPISGNTIYF	TGTGCCAGTGGAGGGCCGATCTCTGGAAACACCATATATTTT